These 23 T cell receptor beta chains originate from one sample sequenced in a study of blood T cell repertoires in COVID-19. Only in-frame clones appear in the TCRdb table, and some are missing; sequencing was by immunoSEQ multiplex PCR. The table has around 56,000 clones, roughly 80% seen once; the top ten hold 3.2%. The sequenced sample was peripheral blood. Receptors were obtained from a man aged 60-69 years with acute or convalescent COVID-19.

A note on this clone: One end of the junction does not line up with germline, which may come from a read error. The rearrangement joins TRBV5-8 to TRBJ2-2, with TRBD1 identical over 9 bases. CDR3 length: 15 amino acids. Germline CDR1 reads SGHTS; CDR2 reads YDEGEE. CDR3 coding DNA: TGTGCCAGCAACGAACAGGGGGCGAAAACCGGGGAGCTGTTTTTT. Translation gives CASNEQGAKTGELFF. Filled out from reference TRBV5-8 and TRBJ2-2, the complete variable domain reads EAGVTQSPTHLIKTRGQQATLRCSPISGHTSVYWYQQALGLGLQFLLWYDEGEERNRGNFPPRFSGRQFPNYSSELNVNALELEDSALYLCASNEQGAKTGELFFGEGSRLTVL.

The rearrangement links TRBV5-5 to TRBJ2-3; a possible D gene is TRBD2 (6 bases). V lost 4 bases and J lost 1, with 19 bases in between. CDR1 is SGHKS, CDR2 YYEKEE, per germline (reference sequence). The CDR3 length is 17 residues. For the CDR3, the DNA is TGTGCCAGCAGCCCGGCTGGGGGGTCGATGGGCACAGATACGCAGTATTTT. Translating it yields CASSPAGGSMGTDTQYF.

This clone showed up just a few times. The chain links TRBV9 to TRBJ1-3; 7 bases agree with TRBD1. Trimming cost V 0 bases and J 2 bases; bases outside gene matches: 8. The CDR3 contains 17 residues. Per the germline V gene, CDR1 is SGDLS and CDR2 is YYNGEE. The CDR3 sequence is CASSVAPGQAAGNTIYF. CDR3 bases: TGTGCCAGCAGCGTAGCTCCCGGACAGGCTGCTGGAAACACCATATATTTT. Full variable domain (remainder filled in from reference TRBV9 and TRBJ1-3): DSGVTQTPKHLITATGQRVTLRCSPRSGDLSVYWYQQSLDQGLQFLIQYYNGEERAKGNILERFSAQQFPDLHSELNLSSLELGDSALYFCASSVAPGQAAGNTIYFGEGSWLTVV.

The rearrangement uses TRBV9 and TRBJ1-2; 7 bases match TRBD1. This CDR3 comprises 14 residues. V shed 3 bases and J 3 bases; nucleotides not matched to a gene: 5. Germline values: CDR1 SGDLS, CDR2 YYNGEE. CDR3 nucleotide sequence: TGTGCCAGCAGCGCTTCTCAGGGGGACTATGGCTACACCTTC. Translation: CASSASQGDYGYTF. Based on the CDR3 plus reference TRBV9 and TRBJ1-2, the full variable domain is DSGVTQTPKHLITATGQRVTLRCSPRSGDLSVYWYQQSLDQGLQFLIQYYNGEERAKGNILERFSAQQFPDLHSELNLSSLELGDSALYFCASSASQGDYGYTFGSGTRLTVV.

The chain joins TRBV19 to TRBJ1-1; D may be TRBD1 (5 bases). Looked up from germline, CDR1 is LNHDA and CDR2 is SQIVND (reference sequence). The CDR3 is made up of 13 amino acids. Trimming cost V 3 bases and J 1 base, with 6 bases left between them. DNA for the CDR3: TGTGCCAGTAGTATTGACAGGAACACTGAAGCTTTCTTT. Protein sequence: CASSIDRNTEAFF.

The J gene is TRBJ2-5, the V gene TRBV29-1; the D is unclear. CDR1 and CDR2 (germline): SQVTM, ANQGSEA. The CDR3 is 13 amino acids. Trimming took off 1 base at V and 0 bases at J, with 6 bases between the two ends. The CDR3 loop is CSVEGPNQETQYF. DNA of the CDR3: TGCAGCGTTGAAGGGCCGAACCAAGAGACCCAGTACTTC.

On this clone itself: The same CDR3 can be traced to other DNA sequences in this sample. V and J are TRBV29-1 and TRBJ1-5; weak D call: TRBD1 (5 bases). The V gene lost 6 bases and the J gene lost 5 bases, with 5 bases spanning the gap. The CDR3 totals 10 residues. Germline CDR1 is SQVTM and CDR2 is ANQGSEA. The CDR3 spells CSVGDQPQHF. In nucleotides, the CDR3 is TGCAGCGTAGGGGATCAGCCCCAGCATTTT.

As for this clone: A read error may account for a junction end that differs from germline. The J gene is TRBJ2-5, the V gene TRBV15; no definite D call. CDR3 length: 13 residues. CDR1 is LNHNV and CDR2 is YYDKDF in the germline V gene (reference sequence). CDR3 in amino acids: CATSRDPQEPQYF. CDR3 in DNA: TGTGCCACCAGCAGAGATCCCCAAGAGCCCCAGTACTTC.

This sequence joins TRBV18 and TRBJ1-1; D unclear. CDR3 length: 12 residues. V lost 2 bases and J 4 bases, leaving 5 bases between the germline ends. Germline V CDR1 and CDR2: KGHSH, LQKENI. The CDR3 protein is CASSPGSTEAFF. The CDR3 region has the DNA TGTGCCAGCTCACCAGGTAGCACTGAAGCTTTCTTT.

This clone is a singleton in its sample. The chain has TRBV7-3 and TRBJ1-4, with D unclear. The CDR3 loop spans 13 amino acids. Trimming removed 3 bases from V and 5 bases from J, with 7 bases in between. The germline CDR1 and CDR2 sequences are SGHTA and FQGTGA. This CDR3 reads CASSLEPNEKLFF. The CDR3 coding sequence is TGTGCCAGCAGCTTGGAGCCAAATGAAAAACTGTTTTTT.

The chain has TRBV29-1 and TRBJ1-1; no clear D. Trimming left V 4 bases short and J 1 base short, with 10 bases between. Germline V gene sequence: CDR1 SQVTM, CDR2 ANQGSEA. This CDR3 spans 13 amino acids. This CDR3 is CSVVWSPNTEAFF. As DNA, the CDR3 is TGCAGCGTTGTATGGAGCCCGAACACTGAAGCTTTCTTT.

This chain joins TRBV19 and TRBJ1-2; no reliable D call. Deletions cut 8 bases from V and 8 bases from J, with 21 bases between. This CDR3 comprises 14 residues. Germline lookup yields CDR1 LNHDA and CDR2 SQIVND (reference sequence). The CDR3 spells CASSKSRGREGYTF. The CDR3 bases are TGTGCCAGTTCTAAGAGTCGCGGGAGAGAAGGCTACACCTTC.

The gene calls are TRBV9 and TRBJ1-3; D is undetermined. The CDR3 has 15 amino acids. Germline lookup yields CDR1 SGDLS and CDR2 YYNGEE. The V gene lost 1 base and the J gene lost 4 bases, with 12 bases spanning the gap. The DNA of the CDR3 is TGTGCCAGCAGCGTATCCTCCTATGCGGGAAACACCATATATTTT. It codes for CASSVSSYAGNTIYF.

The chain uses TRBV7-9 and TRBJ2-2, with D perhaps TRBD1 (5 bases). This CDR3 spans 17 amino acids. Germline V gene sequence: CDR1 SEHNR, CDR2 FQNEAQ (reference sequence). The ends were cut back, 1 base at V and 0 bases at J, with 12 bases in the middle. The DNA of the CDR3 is TGTGCCAGCAGCTTAGGGATGACAGATGCGAACACCGGGGAGCTGTTTTTT. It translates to CASSLGMTDANTGELFF.

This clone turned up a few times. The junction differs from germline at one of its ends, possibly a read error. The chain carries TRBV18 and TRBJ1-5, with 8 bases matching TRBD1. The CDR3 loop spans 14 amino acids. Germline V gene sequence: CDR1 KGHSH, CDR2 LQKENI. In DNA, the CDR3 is TGTGCCAGCTCCCCACAGGGGGGCAATCAGCCCCAGCATTTT. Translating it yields CASSPQGGNQPQHF.

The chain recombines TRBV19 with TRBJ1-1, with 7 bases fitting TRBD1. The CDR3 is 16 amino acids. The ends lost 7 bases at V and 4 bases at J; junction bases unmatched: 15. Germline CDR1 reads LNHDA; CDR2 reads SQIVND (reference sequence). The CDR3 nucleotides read TGTGCCAGTATCCCCGACAGGGACTCCTTCGGCACTGAAGCTTTCTTT. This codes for CASIPDRDSFGTEAFF. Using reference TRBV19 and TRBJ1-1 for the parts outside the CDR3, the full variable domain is DGGITQSPKYLFRKEGQNVTLSCEQNLNHDAMYWYRQDPGQGLRLIYYSQIVNDFQKGDIAEGYSVSREKKESFPLTVTSAQKNPTAFYLCASIPDRDSFGTEAFFGQGTRLTVV.

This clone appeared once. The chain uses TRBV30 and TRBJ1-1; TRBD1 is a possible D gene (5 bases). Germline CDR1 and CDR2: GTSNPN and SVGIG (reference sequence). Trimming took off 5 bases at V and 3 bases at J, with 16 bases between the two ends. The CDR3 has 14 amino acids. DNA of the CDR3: TGTGCCTGGGCTCAGGGAAAGGGGTACACTGAAGCTTTCTTT. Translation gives CAWAQGKGYTEAFF.

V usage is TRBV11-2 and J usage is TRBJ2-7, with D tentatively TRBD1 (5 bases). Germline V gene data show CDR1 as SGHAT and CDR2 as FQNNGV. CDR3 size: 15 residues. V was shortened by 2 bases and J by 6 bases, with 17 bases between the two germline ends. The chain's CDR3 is CASSLRGGNPGEQYF. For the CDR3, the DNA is TGTGCCAGCAGCTTAAGGGGCGGAAACCCGGGCGAGCAGTACTTC.

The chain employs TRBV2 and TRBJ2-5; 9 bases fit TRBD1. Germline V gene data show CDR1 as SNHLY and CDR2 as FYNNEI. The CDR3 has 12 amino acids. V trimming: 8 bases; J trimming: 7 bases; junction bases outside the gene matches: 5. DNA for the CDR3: TGTGCCAGCGCCGGGACAGGGCTGACCCAGTACTTC. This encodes CASAGTGLTQYF.

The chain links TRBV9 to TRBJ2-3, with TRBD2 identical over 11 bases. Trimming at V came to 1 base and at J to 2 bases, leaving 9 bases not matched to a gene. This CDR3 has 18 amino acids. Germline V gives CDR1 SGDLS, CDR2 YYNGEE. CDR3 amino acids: CASSVTLSSGGFTDTQYF. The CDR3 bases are TGTGCCAGCAGCGTAACCCTCTCTAGCGGGGGGTTCACAGATACGCAGTATTTT.

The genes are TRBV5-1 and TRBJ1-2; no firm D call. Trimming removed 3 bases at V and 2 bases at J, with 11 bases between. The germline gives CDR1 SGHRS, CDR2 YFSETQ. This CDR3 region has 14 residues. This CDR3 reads CASSYSWANYGYTF. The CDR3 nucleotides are TGCGCCAGCAGCTACTCATGGGCAAACTATGGCTACACCTTC. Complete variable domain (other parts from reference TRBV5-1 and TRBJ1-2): KAGVTQTPRYLIKTRGQQVTLSCSPISGHRSVSWYQQTPGQGLQFLFEYFSETQRNKGNFPGRFSGRQFSNSRSEMNVSTLELGDSALYLCASSYSWANYGYTFGSGTRLTVV.

CDR3 in amino acids: CASSVDQGGYGYTF. CDR3 DNA: TGTGCCAGCAGCGTAGATCAGGGAGGCTATGGCTACACCTTC. The V gene is TRBV9, the J gene TRBJ1-2, with D perhaps matching TRBD1 (5 bases). V shed 0 bases and J shed 4 bases, with 10 bases lying between them. The CDR3 is made up of 14 amino acids. Per the germline V gene, CDR1 is SGDLS and CDR2 is YYNGEE.

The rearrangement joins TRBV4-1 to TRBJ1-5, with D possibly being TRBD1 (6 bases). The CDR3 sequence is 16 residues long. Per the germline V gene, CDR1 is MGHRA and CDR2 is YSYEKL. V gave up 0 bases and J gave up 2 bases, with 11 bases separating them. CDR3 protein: CASSQEGGLGNQPQHF. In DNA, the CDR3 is TGCGCCAGCAGCCAAGAAGGGGGATTGGGCAATCAGCCCCAGCATTTT.